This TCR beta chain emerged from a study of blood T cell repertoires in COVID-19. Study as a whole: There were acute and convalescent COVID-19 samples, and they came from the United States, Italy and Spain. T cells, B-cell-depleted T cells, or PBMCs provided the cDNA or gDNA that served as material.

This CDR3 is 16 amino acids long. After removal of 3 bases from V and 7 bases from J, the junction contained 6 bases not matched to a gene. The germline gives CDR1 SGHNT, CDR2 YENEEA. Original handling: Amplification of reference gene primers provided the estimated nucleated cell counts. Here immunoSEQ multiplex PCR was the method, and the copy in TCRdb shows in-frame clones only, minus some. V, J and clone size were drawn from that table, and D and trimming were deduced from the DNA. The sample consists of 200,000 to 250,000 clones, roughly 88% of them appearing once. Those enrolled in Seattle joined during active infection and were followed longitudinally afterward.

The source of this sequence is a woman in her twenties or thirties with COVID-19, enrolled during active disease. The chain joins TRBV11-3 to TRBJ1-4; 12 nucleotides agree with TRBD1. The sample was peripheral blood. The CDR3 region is CASSLGQGAKGEKLFF. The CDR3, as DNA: TGTGCCAGCAGCTTGGGACAGGGGGCCAAGGGTGAAAAACTGTTTTTT. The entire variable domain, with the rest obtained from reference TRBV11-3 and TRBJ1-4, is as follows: EAGVVQSPRYKIIEKKQPVAFWCNPISGHNTLYWYLQNLGQGPELLIRYENEEAVDDSQLPKDRFSAERLKGVDSTLKIQPAELGDSAVYLCASSLGQGAKGEKLFFGSGTQLSVL.